Presented here are 9 T cell receptor beta chains from one specimen sequenced in a study of blood T cell repertoires in COVID-19. Libraries were prepared by immunoSEQ multiplex PCR; TCRdb keeps only in-frame clonotypes and omits some of them. Here the sample spans around 220,000 clones, approximately 90% being singletons. Input material: peripheral blood. These receptors originate from a woman between 50 and 59 years old with COVID-19, enrolled during active disease.

This chain uses TRBV7-2 with TRBJ1-6, with D possibly matching TRBD1 (5 bases). Deletions cut 2 bases from V and 8 bases from J, with 10 bases between. The CDR3 runs 14 residues. Germline V lookup: CDR1 SGHTA, CDR2 FQGNSA. The CDR3 protein is CASSLFARDSPLHF. The DNA for the CDR3 is TGTGCCAGCAGCTTATTTGCCAGGGATTCACCCCTCCACTTT.

The chain joins TRBV28 to TRBJ1-2; maybe TRBD1 (5 bases). From germline, CDR1 is MDHEN and CDR2 SYDVKM. There are 15 residues in the CDR3. Trimming took off 5 bases at V and 4 bases at J, with 17 bases between the two ends. The CDR3 loop is CASSTGPNPGYGYTF. As DNA, the CDR3 is TGTGCCAGCAGTACAGGTCCAAATCCGGGCTATGGCTACACCTTC.

The chain combines TRBV13 with TRBJ2-7, with a tentative D call TRBD1 (5 bases). V was pared by 4 bases and J by 0 bases, with 10 bases between. This CDR3 region has 14 residues. Looked up from germline, CDR1 is PRHDT and CDR2 is FYEKMQ (reference sequence). The CDR3 DNA reads as TGTGCCAGCAGCTCCTACAGGAGCTCCTACGAGCAGTACTTC. Translation gives CASSSYRSSYEQYF.

This chain connects TRBV2 to TRBJ1-5; the match to TRBD1 covers 9 bases. Germline loops: CDR1 SNHLY, CDR2 FYNNEI. The CDR3 contains 15 residues. Trimming removed 6 bases from V and 4 bases from J; junction bases left unmatched: 7. This CDR3 is CASRAGQGLNQPQHF. As DNA, the CDR3 is TGTGCCAGCAGGGCTGGACAGGGGCTTAATCAGCCCCAGCATTTT.

The gene calls are TRBV4-3 and TRBJ2-3; TRBD1 is a possible D gene (6 bases). Germline CDR1 and CDR2: LGHNA and YSLEER. Trimming left V 3 bases short and J 3 bases short, with 16 bases between. The CDR3 has 16 residues. CDR3 residues: CASSQTPLQGTDTQYF. CDR3 nucleotides: TGCGCCAGCAGCCAGACACCTTTACAGGGAACAGATACGCAGTATTTT.

As DNA, the CDR3 is TGTGCCAGCATCGGGAGGGCGACGGACAAAAACATTCAGTACTTC. It specifies CASIGRATDKNIQYF. This sequence joins TRBV7-9 and TRBJ2-4; 8 nucleotides line up with TRBD2. Looked up from germline, CDR1 is SEHNR and CDR2 is FQNEAQ (reference sequence). V shed 7 bases and J 3 bases; nucleotides not matched to a gene: 8. The CDR3 has 15 amino acids. The full variable domain, rest sourced from reference TRBV7-9 and TRBJ2-4, is DTGVSQNPRHKITKRGQNVTFRCDPISEHNRLYWYRQTLGQGPEFLTYFQNEAQLEKSRLLSDRFSAERPKGSFSTLEIQRTEQGDSAMYLCASIGRATDKNIQYFGAGTRLSVL.

CDR3: CASSLTTGGGTEAFF. The CDR3 DNA reads TGCGCCAGCAGCTTGACGACAGGGGGTGGGACTGAAGCTTTCTTT. The chain joins TRBV5-1 to TRBJ1-1; 9 nucleotides line up with TRBD1. The CDR3 spans 15 residues. Germline V CDR1 and CDR2: SGHRS, YFSETQ. Losses at the gene ends were 1 base for V and 5 bases for J; bases not matched to a gene: 6.

The genes are TRBV25-1 and TRBJ1-6, with D possibly being TRBD1 (5 bases). The CDR3 is made up of 15 amino acids. V was clipped by 3 bases and J by 10 bases, with 16 bases between them. Per the germline V gene, CDR1 is MGHDK and CDR2 is SYGVNS. DNA for the CDR3: TGTGCCAGCAGTGATGGTAGGACATGGGGATCACCCCTCCACTTT. It specifies CASSDGRTWGSPLHF.

This clone was seen once. This chain connects TRBV19 to TRBJ2-2, with 8 bases matching TRBD2. Germline loops: CDR1 LNHDA, CDR2 SQIVND (reference sequence). V lost 4 bases, J lost 7 bases, and 17 bases stayed unmatched. The CDR3 covers 18 residues. The CDR3 loop reads CASSTSADPGGLIGELFF. CDR3 coding DNA: TGTGCCAGTAGTACGTCCGCCGATCCGGGGGGGTTAATCGGGGAGCTGTTTTTT.